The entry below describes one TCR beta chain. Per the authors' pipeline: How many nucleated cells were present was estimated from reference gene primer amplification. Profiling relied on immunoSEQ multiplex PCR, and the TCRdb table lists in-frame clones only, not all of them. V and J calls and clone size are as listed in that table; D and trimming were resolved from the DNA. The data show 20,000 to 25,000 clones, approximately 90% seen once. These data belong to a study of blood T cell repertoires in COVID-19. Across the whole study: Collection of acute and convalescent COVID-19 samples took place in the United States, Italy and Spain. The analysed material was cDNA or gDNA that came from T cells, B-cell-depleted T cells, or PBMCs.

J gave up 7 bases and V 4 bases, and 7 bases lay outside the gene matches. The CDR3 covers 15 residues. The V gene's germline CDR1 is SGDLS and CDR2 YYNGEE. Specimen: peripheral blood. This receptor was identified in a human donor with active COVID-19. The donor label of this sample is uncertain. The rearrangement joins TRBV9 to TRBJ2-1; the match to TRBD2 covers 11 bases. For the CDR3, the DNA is TGTGCCAGCAGCCTCGTAGCGGGAGGGCGTAATGAGCAGTTCTTC. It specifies CASSLVAGGRNEQFF.